The T cell receptor beta chain described here comes from a study of blood T cell repertoires in COVID-19. The CDR3 runs to 17 residues. The germline V gene has CDR1 MNHEY and CDR2 SMNVEV (reference sequence). Trimming shortened V by 3 bases and J by 3 bases, and 20 bases separated the two germline ends. Per the original data handling: Estimated nucleated cell counts came from reference gene primer amplification. Only in-frame clones appear in the TCRdb table, and some are missing; sequencing was by immunoSEQ multiplex PCR. V, J and clone size were drawn from that table, and D and trimming were deduced from the DNA. The profile shows around 390,000 clones, 80% to 90% of them singletons.

Sequencing input: PBMCs or T cells enriched from blood (not recorded which). The sequence came from a woman in her forties or fifties who had recovered from COVID-19. The chain is built from TRBV27 and TRBJ1-2, with D possibly matching TRBD1 (5 bases). As DNA, the CDR3 is TGTGCCAGCAGTTTTTCGGCAGGGTTTTTGTCTCACTATGGCTACACCTTC. Its translation is CASSFSAGFLSHYGYTF.